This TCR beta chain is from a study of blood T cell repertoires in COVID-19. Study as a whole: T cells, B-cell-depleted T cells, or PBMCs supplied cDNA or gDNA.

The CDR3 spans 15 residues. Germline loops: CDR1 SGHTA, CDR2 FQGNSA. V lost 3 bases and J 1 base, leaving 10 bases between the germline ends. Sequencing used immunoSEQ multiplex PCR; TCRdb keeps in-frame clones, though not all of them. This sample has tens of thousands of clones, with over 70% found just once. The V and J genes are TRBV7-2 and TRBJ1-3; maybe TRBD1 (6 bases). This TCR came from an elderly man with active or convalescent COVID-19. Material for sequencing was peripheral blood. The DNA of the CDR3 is TGTGCCAGCAGCTTTCGGACAGATTCTGGAAACACCATATATTTT. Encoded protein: CASSFRTDSGNTIYF.